Listed here are 21 T cell receptor beta chains from one sample, sequenced in a study of kidney transplant recipient with SARS-CoV-2 infection. From the reads, TCRdb called clonotypes with MiXCR, one entry per CDR3 protein. The table records roughly 250,000 distinct CDR3 sequences, 29% of them present only once. This specimen was a blood sample, taken at baseline and on day 111 from a kidney transplant recipient. The receptor source for this set is a male patient aged 30 to 40 who had COVID-19 and was a kidney transplant recipient. The T cells may partly be graft donor cells.

This clonotype was seen ten or more times. The chain uses TRBV27 and TRBJ1-2, with TRBD1 matching 8 bases. The junction had 8 bases not matched to a gene; V was cut back by 6 bases and J by 8 bases. The germline V gene encodes CDR1 MNHEY and CDR2 SMNVEV (reference sequence). The CDR3 length is 13 residues. DNA of the CDR3: TGTGCCAGCAGCCAGACAGGGGCCAGGGGCTACACCTTC. It encodes CASSQTGARGYTF.

This clonotype appeared many times. This chain connects TRBV12-3 or TRBV12-4 to TRBJ1-6; TRBD1 matches 9 bases. The ends lost 6 bases at V and 7 bases at J; junction bases unmatched: 4. This CDR3 comprises 14 residues. The CDR3 loop is CASRRTGVNSPLHF. The CDR3 DNA sequence: TGTGCCAGCAGGCGGACAGGGGTCAATTCACCCCTCCACTTT.

This clonotype was found many times. The chain has TRBV30 and TRBJ1-2; D is unresolved. Trimming stripped 8 bases from V and 4 bases from J, with 14 bases between. The CDR3 length is 12 residues. In germline, CDR1 is GTSNPN, CDR2 SVGIG (reference sequence). The chain's CDR3 is CATSRGSYGYTF. The CDR3 nucleotides read TGTGCCACCTCACGCGGCTCCTATGGCTACACCTTC.

This clonotype came up many times. CDR3 DNA: TGTGCCAGCAGTTACTCCCCCGAGAAGGACGTACGCTACACCTTC. It is translated as CASSYSPEKDVRYTF. The chain has TRBV6-6 and TRBJ1-2; no firm D call. CDR1 and CDR2 from the germline V gene are MNHNY and SVGAGI (reference sequence). Trimming stripped 0 bases from V and 9 bases from J, with 17 bases between. The CDR3 is 15 residues long.

There are many counts of this clonotype. This chain uses TRBV20-1 with TRBJ2-7; D may be TRBD2 (6 bases). V was cut by 1 base and J by 2 bases, with 15 bases left in between. This CDR3 is built from 15 residues. In germline, CDR1 is DFQATT, CDR2 SNEGSKA (reference sequence). The CDR3 loop reads CSARGSGGNTYEQYF. DNA for the CDR3: TGCAGTGCTAGAGGGTCCGGCGGGAACACCTACGAGCAGTACTTC.

Points on this clonotype: This could be a read error, since a much larger clone is one nucleotide away. The chain uses TRBV6-5 and TRBJ2-4; D may be TRBD1 (5 bases). The DNA end lines up better with TRBJ2-7; the J call may be wrong. Germline assignment: CDR1 MNHEY and CDR2 SVGAGI. The CDR3 loop spans 14 amino acids. The CDR3 here is CASSWFREPDEQYF. The CDR3 DNA reads as TGTGCCAGCAGTTGGTTCAGGGAACCTGACGAGCAGTACTTC.

This clonotype showed up just once. This could be a read error, since a much larger clone is one nucleotide away. The V call is TRBV13, the J call TRBJ2-1, with D possibly being TRBD1 (6 bases). Per germline, CDR1 PRHDT and CDR2 FYEKMQ (reference sequence). The CDR3 spans 14 residues. The V gene lost 5 bases and the J gene lost 9 bases, with 17 bases spanning the gap. The CDR3 bases are TGTGCCAGCAGCCCCACAGGGAAGAGAGGTGAGCAGTTCTTC. Protein product: CASSPTGKRGEQFF.

This clonotype appeared many times. The V gene is TRBV8-2, the J gene TRBJ1-2. TRBV8-2 is a pseudogene locus. CDR3 length: 16 amino acids. The CDR3 is CGSWAFDSRKTYGYTF. The CDR3 coding sequence is TGTGGCAGTTGGGCATTTGATAGCCGAAAGACCTATGGCTACACCTTC.

This clonotype was counted ten times or more. The CDR3 loop is CASSPGDRGYEQYF. CDR3 in DNA: TGTGCCAGCAGCCCCGGGGACAGGGGCTACGAGCAGTACTTC. The chain carries TRBV7-2 and TRBJ2-4; 10 bases are shared with TRBD1. The DNA end favors TRBJ2-7, so the J call may be wrong. Per germline, CDR1 SGHTA and CDR2 FQGNSA. The CDR3 has 14 amino acids.

This clonotype was seen repeatedly, ten times or more. This chain links TRBV20-1 with TRBJ2-7; tentative D call: TRBD2 (7 bases). The germline V gene encodes CDR1 DFQATT and CDR2 SNEGSKA (reference sequence). The CDR3 extends over 11 amino acids. Trimming stripped 8 bases from V and 6 bases from J, with 14 bases between. DNA of the CDR3: TGCAGTCAAATTAGGGGGGGCGAGCAGTACTTC. This encodes CSQIRGGEQYF.

Regarding this clonotype: This may be a read error, as it is one base from a much larger clone. This chain connects TRBV2 to TRBJ2-2; 7 bases agree with TRBD2. Looked up from germline, CDR1 is SNHLY and CDR2 is FYNNEI. CDR3 size: 13 residues. The CDR3 region is CASLAVWAGELSF. The CDR3, as DNA: TGTGCCAGCCTAGCGGTTTGGGCCGGGGAGCTGTCTTTT.

The table lists this clonotype with many counts. This chain connects TRBV7-7 to TRBJ1-2; D not resolved. The germline V gene encodes CDR1 SSHAT and CDR2 FNYEAQ (reference sequence). The CDR3 is 17 residues long. V was pared by 4 bases and J by 4 bases, with 22 bases between. The CDR3 DNA sequence: TGTGCCAGCAGCTCGAAATTTAAGTGCCGAAAGACCTATGGCTACACCTTC. Translating it yields CASSSKFKCRKTYGYTF. The variable domain in full, completed from reference TRBV7-7 and TRBJ1-2, reads GAGVSQSPRYKVTKRGQDVTLRCDPISSHATLYWYQQALGQGPEFLTYFNYEAQPDKSGLPSDRFSAERPEGSISTLTIQRTEQRDSAMYRCASSSKFKCRKTYGYTFGSGTRLTVV.

This clonotype was seen a handful of times. The chain is built from TRBV6-6 and TRBJ2-3, with D perhaps matching TRBD2 (5 bases). Germline CDR1 reads MNHNY; CDR2 reads SVGAGI (reference sequence). Trimming left V 4 bases short and J 4 bases short, with 15 bases between. The CDR3 spans 15 residues. CDR3: CASSSSSGIADTQYF. CDR3 coding DNA: TGTGCCAGCAGTTCCTCTTCGGGGATCGCAGATACGCAGTATTTT.

This clonotype has ten or more counts. The rearrangement joins TRBV9 to TRBJ2-2; tentative D call: TRBD1 (6 bases). CDR3 length equals 14 residues. V shed 1 base and J shed 3 bases, with 7 bases lying between them. Germline-derived CDR1 and CDR2 are SGDLS and YYNGEE. The CDR3 region is CASSVYRDTGELFF. The CDR3 nucleotides read TGTGCCAGCAGCGTATACAGGGACACCGGGGAGCTGTTTTTT.

Remarks on this clonotype: A much larger clone sits a single nucleotide away, making a read error possible. J is TRBJ1-1 and V is TRBV6-5; D may be TRBD1 (6 bases). The V gene lost 5 bases and the J gene lost 4 bases, with 11 bases spanning the gap. Germline loops: CDR1 MNHEY, CDR2 SVGAGI. The CDR3 spans 13 residues. As DNA, the CDR3 is TGTGCCAGCAGTGCAGGGGTCCCCACTGAAGCTTTCTTT. Its translation is CASSAGVPTEAFF.

For this clonotype: It may be a read error: a sequence one base away is much more abundant. J is TRBJ1-2 and V is TRBV19; no reliable D call. Trimming shortened V by 11 bases and J by 4 bases, and 14 bases separated the two germline ends. CDR1 LNHDA and CDR2 SQIVND come from the germline V gene (reference sequence). The CDR3 contains 12 residues. CDR3 coding DNA: TGTGCCGGCCTGGCCCCGTCCTATGGCTACACCTTC. Translated: CAGLAPSYGYTF.

With respect to this clonotype: Just one base apart from a much larger clone, this may be a read error. This chain links TRBV11-2 with TRBJ1-1, with 7 nucleotides matching TRBD1. The CDR3 length is 14 residues. From germline, CDR1 is SGHAT and CDR2 FQNNGV. V was clipped by 8 bases and J by 1 base; unmatched bases: 7. CDR3 sequence reads: CASGSDRENTEAFF. As DNA, the CDR3 is TGTGCCAGCGGCTCAGACAGGGAGAACACTGAAGCTTTCTTT.

J is TRBJ2-6 and V is TRBV10-3; tentative D call: TRBD2 (6 bases). The CDR3 runs to 16 residues. V lost 2 bases, J lost 2 bases, and 10 bases lay in between. Germline values: CDR1 ENHRY, CDR2 SYGVKD. The CDR3 nucleotides are TGTGCCATCAGTGAGGATGGGGGGACTGGGGCCAACGTCCTGACTTTC. Amino acid sequence: CAISEDGGTGANVLTF.

Details on this clonotype: A much bigger clone sits one base away, suggesting this may be a read error. The chain couples TRBV6-5 to TRBJ2-5; TRBD1 aligns across 9 bases. The CDR3 has 14 residues. Germline V gene lookup returns CDR1 MNHEY and CDR2 SVGAGI. The V and J ends lost 8 bases and 13 bases, in that order; junction bases with no gene match: 17. The CDR3 loop is CASFPYGTGLARYF. CDR3 nucleotides: TGTGCCAGCTTCCCCTACGGGACAGGGCTAGCCCGGTACTTC.

This clonotype has a count of ten or more. The rearrangement joins TRBV9 to TRBJ1-2; no clear D. Germline CDR1 and CDR2: SGDLS and YYNGEE. Trimming left V 7 bases short and J 4 bases short, with 23 bases between. The CDR3 covers 16 residues. CDR3 bases: TGTGCCAGCGGAGTGATGTACTCAAGAAAGACCTATGGCTACACCTTC. Translating gives CASGVMYSRKTYGYTF.

This clonotype was seen a handful of times. The chain has TRBV6-4 and TRBJ2-3; 10 bases are shared with TRBD2. CDR1 is MRHNA and CDR2 is SNTAGT in the germline V gene. This CDR3 region has 14 residues. With 4 bases clipped from V and 3 bases from J, the junction kept 1 base outside the gene matches. CDR3 in DNA: TGTGCCAGCAGTGCAGCGGGAGGGACAGATACGCAGTATTTT. Translating it yields CASSAAGGTDTQYF.